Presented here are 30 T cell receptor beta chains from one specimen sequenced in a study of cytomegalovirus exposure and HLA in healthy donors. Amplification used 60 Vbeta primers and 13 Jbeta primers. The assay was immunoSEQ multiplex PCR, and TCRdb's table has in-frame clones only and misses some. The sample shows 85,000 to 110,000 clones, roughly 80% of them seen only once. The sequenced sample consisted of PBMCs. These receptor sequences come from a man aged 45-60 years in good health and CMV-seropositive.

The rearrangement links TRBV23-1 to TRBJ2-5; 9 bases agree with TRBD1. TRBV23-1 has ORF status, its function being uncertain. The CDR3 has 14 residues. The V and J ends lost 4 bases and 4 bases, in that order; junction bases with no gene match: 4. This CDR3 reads CASSRNRGRETQYF. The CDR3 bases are TGCGCCAGCAGTCGCAACAGGGGGCGAGAGACCCAGTACTTC.

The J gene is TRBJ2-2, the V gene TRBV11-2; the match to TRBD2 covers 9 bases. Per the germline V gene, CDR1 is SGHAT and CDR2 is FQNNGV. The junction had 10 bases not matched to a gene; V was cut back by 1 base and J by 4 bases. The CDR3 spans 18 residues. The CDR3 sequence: CASSLGVSGRRGTGELFF. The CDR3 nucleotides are TGTGCCAGCAGCTTAGGGGTTAGCGGGAGACGAGGCACCGGGGAGCTGTTTTTT.

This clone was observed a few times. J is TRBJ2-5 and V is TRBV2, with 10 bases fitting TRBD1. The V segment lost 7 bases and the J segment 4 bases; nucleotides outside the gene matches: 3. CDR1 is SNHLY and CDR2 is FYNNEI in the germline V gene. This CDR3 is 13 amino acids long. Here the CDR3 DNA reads TGTGCCAGCAAGGGACAGGGGTTAGAGACCCAGTACTTC. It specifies CASKGQGLETQYF.

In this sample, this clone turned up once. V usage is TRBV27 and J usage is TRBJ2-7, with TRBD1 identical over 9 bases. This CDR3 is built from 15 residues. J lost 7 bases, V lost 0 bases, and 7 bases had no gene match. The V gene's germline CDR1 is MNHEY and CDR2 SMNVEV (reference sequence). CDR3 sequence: CASSLSPTGGWEQYF. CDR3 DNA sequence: TGTGCCAGCAGTTTATCCCCTACAGGGGGCTGGGAGCAGTACTTC.

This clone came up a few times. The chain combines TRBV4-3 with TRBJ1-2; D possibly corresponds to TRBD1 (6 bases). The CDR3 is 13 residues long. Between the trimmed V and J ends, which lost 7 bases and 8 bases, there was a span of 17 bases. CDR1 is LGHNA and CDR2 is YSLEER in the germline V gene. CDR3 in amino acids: CASKGDNLLGYTF. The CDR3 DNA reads TGCGCCAGCAAGGGGGACAACCTTTTGGGCTACACCTTC.

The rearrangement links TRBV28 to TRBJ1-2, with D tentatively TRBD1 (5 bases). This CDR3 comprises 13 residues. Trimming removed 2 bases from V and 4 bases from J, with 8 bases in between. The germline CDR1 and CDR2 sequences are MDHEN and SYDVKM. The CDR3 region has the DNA TGTGCCAGCAGTTTACAACAGGCCTATGGCTACACCTTC. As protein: CASSLQQAYGYTF.

As DNA, the CDR3 is TGTGCCAGCAGCTCCTTCTACGAGCAGTACTTC. It encodes CASSSFYEQYF. This rearrangement joins TRBV7-9 to TRBJ2-7, with D hard to call. V was shortened by 4 bases and J by 3 bases, with 4 bases between the two germline ends. This CDR3 has 11 amino acids. Germline values: CDR1 SEHNR, CDR2 FQNEAQ (reference sequence).

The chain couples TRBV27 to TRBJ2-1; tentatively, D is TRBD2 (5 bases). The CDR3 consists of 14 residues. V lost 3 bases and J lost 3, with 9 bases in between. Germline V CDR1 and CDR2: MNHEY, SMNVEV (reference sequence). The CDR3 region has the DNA TGTGCCAGCAGTTTGGGAGCTCGCTACAATGAGCAGTTCTTC. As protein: CASSLGARYNEQFF.

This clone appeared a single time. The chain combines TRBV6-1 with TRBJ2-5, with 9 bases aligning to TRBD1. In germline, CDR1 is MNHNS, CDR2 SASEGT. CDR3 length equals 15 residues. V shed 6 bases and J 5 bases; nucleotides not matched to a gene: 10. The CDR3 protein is CASRLTGGAPETQYF. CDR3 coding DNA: TGTGCCAGCAGGTTAACAGGGGGCGCCCCGGAGACCCAGTACTTC.

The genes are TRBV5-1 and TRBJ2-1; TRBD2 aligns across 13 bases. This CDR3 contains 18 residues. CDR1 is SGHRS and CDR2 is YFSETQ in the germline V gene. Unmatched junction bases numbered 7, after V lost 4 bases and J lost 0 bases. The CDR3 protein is CASSPGTSGTSSYNEQFF. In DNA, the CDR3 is TGCGCCAGCAGCCCCGGGACTAGCGGGACGAGCTCCTACAATGAGCAGTTCTTC.

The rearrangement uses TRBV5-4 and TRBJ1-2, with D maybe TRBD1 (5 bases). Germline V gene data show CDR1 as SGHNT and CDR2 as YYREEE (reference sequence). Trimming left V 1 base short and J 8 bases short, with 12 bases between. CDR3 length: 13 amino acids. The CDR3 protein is CASSLSGGSGYTF. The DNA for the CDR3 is TGTGCCAGCAGCTTGTCCGGGGGGTCGGGCTACACCTTC.

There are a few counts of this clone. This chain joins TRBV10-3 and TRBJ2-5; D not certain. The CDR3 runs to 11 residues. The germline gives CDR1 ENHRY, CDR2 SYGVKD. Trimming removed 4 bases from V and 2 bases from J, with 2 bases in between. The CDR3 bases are TGTGCCATCAGTGCACAAGAGACCCAGTACTTC. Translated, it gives CAISAQETQYF.

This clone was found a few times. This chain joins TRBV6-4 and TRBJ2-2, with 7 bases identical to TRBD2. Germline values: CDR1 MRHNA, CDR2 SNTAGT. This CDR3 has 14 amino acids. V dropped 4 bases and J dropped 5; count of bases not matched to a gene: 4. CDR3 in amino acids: CASSVSRETGELFF. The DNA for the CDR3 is TGTGCCAGCAGTGTCTCGCGGGAGACCGGGGAGCTGTTTTTT.

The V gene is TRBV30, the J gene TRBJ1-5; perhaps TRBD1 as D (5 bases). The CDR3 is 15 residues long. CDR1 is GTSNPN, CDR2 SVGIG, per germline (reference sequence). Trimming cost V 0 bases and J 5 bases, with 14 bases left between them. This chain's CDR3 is CAWSVGVQGYQPQHF. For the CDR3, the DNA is TGTGCCTGGAGTGTAGGAGTGCAGGGCTATCAGCCCCAGCATTTT.

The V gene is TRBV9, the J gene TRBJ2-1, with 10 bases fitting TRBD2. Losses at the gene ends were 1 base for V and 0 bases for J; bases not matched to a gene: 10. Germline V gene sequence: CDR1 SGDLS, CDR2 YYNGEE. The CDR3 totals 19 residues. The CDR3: CASSVLSASGRSSYNEQFF. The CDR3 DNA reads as TGTGCCAGCAGCGTACTATCGGCTAGCGGGAGAAGCTCCTACAATGAGCAGTTCTTC.

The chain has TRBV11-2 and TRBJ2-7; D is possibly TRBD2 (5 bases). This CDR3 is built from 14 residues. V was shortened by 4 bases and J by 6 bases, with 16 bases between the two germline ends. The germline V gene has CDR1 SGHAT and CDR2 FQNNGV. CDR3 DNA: TGTGCCAGCAGCTCTCCACGCCGGGGTCCCGAGCAGTACTTC. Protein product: CASSSPRRGPEQYF.

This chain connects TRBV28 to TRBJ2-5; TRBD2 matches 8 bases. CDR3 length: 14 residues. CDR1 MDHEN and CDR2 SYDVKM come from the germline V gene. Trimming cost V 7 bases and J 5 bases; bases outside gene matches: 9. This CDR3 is CASIHGGGWETQYF. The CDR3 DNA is TGTGCCAGCATACACGGGGGGGGGTGGGAGACCCAGTACTTC. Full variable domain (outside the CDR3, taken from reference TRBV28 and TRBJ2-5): DVKVTQSSRYLVKRTGEKVFLECVQDMDHENMFWYRQDPGLGLRLIYFSYDVKMKEKGDIPEGYSVSREKKERFSLILESASTNQTSMYLCASIHGGGWETQYFGPGTRLLVL.

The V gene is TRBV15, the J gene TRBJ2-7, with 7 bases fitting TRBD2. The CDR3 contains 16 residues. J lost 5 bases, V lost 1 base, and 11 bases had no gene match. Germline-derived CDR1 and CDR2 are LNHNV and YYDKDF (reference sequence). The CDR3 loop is CATSRGRGLDRDEQYF. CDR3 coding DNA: TGTGCCACCAGCAGAGGCCGTGGACTAGACCGGGACGAGCAGTACTTC. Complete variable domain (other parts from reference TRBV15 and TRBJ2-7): DAMVIQNPRYQVTQFGKPVTLSCSQTLNHNVMYWYQQKSSQAPKLLFHYYDKDFNNEADTPDNFQSRRPNTSFCFLDIRSPGLGDTAMYLCATSRGRGLDRDEQYFGPGTRLTVT.

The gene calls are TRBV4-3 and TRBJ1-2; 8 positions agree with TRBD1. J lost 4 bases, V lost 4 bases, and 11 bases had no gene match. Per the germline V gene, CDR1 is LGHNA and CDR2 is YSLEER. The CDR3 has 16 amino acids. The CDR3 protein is CASSRTATGASYGYTF. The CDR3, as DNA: TGCGCCAGCAGCCGGACCGCGACAGGGGCCAGCTATGGCTACACCTTC.

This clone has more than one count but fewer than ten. Here the CDR3 reads CASSATTGALYEQYF. In DNA, the CDR3 is TGTGCCAGCAGCGCTACTACAGGGGCCCTATACGAGCAGTACTTC. V gene TRBV7-2 combines with J gene TRBJ2-7; 7 bases align to TRBD1. The V and J ends lost 5 bases and 4 bases, in that order; junction bases with no gene match: 11. Germline-derived CDR1 and CDR2 are SGHTA and FQGNSA. The CDR3 is 15 amino acids.

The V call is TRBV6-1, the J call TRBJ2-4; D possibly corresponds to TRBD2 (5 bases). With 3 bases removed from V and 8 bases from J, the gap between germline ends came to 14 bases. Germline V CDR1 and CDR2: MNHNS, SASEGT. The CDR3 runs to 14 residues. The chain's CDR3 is CASSDSGSWYIQYF. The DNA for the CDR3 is TGTGCCAGCAGTGATTCGGGGTCTTGGTACATTCAGTACTTC.

In nucleotides, the CDR3 is TGTGCCAGCAGTGCCGGGGGGACAATCGGCAACACTGAAGCTTTCTTT. Protein sequence: CASSAGGTIGNTEAFF. The V gene is TRBV28, the J gene TRBJ1-1, with D perhaps matching TRBD1 (6 bases). Germline values: CDR1 MDHEN, CDR2 SYDVKM. This CDR3 has 16 residues. Trimming cost V 5 bases and J 2 bases, with 18 bases left between them.

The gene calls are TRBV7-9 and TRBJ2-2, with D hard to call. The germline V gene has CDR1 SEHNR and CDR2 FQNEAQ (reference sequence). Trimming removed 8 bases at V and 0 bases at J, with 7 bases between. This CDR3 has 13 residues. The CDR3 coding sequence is TGTGCCAGCCAAACATCGAACACCGGGGAGCTGTTTTTT. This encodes CASQTSNTGELFF. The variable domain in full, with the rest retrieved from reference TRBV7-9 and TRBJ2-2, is DTGVSQNPRHKITKRGQNVTFRCDPISEHNRLYWYRQTLGQGPEFLTYFQNEAQLEKSRLLSDRFSAERPKGSFSTLEIQRTEQGDSAMYLCASQTSNTGELFFGEGSRLTVL.

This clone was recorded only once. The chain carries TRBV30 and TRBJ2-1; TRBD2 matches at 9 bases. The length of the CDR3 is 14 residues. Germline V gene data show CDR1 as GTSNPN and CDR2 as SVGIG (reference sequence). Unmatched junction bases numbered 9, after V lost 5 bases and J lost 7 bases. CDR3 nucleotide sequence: TGTGCCTGGGATGGCGGGAGGGGATTTAATGAGCAGTTCTTC. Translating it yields CAWDGGRGFNEQFF.

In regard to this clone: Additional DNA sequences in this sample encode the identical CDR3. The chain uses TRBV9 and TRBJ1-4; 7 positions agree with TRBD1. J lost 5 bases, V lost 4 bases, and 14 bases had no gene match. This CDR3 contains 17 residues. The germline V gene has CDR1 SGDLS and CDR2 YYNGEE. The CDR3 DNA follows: TGTGCCAGCAGCCCGAGACAGGGCAAAGGGAGCAATGAAAAACTGTTTTTT. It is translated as CASSPRQGKGSNEKLFF.

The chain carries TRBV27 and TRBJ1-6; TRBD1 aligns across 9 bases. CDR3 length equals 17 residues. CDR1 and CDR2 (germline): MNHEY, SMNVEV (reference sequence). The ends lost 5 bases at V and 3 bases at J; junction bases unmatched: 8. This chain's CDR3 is CASSTRQGGFYNSPLHF. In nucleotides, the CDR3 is TGTGCCAGCAGTACTCGACAGGGGGGATTCTATAATTCACCCCTCCACTTT.

The CDR3 nucleotides are TGTGCCAGCAGTGAAGTGGGGCCGCCGGGACTAGCGGGAGTAAAAAACATTCAGTACTTC. It codes for CASSEVGPPGLAGVKNIQYF. This chain uses TRBV6-1 with TRBJ2-4, with TRBD2 matching over 14 bases. J lost 4 bases, V lost 1 base, and 12 bases had no gene match. Germline CDR1 reads MNHNS; CDR2 reads SASEGT. CDR3 size: 20 residues.

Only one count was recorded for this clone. The CDR3 loop is CASSFSIWREALADTQYF. CDR3 sequence (DNA): TGTGCCAGCAGTTTTTCAATTTGGAGGGAGGCGCTGGCAGATACGCAGTATTTT. This rearrangement joins TRBV28 to TRBJ2-3, with D tentatively TRBD2 (6 bases). Trimming stripped 3 bases from V and 4 bases from J, with 23 bases between. Germline CDR1 is MDHEN and CDR2 is SYDVKM. This CDR3 comprises 18 residues. The entire variable domain, with the rest obtained from reference TRBV28 and TRBJ2-3, is as follows: DVKVTQSSRYLVKRTGEKVFLECVQDMDHENMFWYRQDPGLGLRLIYFSYDVKMKEKGDIPEGYSVSREKKERFSLILESASTNQTSMYLCASSFSIWREALADTQYFGPGTRLTVL.

This chain's CDR3 is CASSIGGPDQPQHF. CDR3 nucleotides: TGTGCCAGTAGTATAGGGGGGCCGGATCAGCCCCAGCATTTT. This chain connects TRBV19 to TRBJ1-5, with a possible D match to TRBD1 (6 bases). Per germline, CDR1 LNHDA and CDR2 SQIVND (reference sequence). Trimming shortened V by 1 base and J by 5 bases, and 9 bases separated the two germline ends. The length of the CDR3 is 14 residues. Looking up the rest from reference TRBV19 and TRBJ1-5 gives the full variable domain: DGGITQSPKYLFRKEGQNVTLSCEQNLNHDAMYWYRQDPGQGLRLIYYSQIVNDFQKGDIAEGYSVSREKKESFPLTVTSAQKNPTAFYLCASSIGGPDQPQHFGDGTRLSIL.

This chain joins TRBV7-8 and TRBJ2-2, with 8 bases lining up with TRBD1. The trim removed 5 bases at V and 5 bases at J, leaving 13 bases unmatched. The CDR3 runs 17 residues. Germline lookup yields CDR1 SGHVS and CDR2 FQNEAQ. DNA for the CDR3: TGTGCCAGCAGCCCACACGGCAGGGGGCAGGAGACCGGGGAGCTGTTTTTT. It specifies CASSPHGRGQETGELFF.